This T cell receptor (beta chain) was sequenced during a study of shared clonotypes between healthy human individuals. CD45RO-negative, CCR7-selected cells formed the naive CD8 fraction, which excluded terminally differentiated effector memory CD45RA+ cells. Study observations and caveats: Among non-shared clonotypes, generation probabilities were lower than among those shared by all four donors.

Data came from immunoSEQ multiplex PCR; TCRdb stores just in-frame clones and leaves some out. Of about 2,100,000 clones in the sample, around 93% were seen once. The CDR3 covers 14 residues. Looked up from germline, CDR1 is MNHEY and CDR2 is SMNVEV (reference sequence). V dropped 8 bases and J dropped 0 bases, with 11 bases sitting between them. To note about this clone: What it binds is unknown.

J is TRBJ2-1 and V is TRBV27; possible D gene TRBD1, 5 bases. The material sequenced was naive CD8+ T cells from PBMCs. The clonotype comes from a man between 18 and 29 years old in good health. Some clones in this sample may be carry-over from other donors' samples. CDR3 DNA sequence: TGTGCCAGCGGCCCCAGGGCCTCCTACAATGAGCAGTTCTTC. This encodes CASGPRASYNEQFF.